The count of the clone carrying this TCR beta chain is one. Its target is not known. These data are taken from a study of cytomegalovirus exposure and HLA in healthy donors. This PCR relied on a set of 60 Vbeta primers and 13 Jbeta primers. Here immunoSEQ multiplex PCR was the method, and the copy in TCRdb shows in-frame clones only, minus some. In the table there are some 130,000 clones, around 78% of which are singletons. The CDR3 is 15 residues long. V shed 7 bases, J shed 6 bases, and the junction held 11 bases outside the gene matches. The germline V gene encodes CDR1 SGHRS and CDR2 YFSETQ. Points from the study as a whole: In an earlier analysis, in 587 donors, most V segments appeared productive either ~87% or ~30% of the time. A later analysis found that most CMV-associated TCR beta chains appeared HLA-restricted. A few of the chains that were CMV-associated were confirmed in vitro to be specific for CMV antigens.

The TCR originated in a young woman in good health and CMV-seropositive. V gene TRBV5-1 combines with J gene TRBJ1-1; 11 nucleotides agree with TRBD1. The source material was PBMCs. The CDR3 nucleotides are TGCGCCAGCCCTGCGTTCCGGGACAGGGGGTCTGAAGCTTTCTTT. Translating gives CASPAFRDRGSEAFF.